This T cell receptor beta chain is from a study of T cells in localized non-small cell lung cancer. The germline CDR1 and CDR2 sequences are LNHDA and SQIVND (reference sequence). The length of the CDR3 is 16 residues. The J segment lost 7 bases and the V segment lost 6 bases, leaving 13 bases of the junction unmatched. The method was immunoSEQ multiplex PCR; TCRdb's version includes in-frame clones alone and lacks a portion of them. The sample lists 8,500 to 10,000 clones, around nine tenths occurring once. The gene calls are TRBV19 and TRBJ1-5; 9 bases are shared with TRBD1. The sequences come from peripheral blood, collected before any cancer treatment. The TCR originated in a female donor older than 55 with stage II squamous cell lung carcinoma. CDR3 in DNA: TGTGCCAGTAGGGAGGGGACAGGGTGGGTGAAACAGCCCCAGCATTTT. This encodes CASREGTGWVKQPQHF.